This T cell receptor beta chain was profiled in a study of technical replicates of blood from several donors. Method: immunoSEQ multiplex PCR; TCRdb's copy keeps in-frame clones and lacks some. The top ten clones hold 0.3% to 0.45% of a sample with about 76,000 clones, roughly 92% of them seen once. The sequenced sample was T cells isolated from PBMCs. The source is a human donor in good health.

CDR3 protein: CASSFLAELYNEQFF. CDR3 sequence (DNA): TGTGCCAGCAGCTTCCTAGCGGAACTTTACAATGAGCAGTTCTTC. The V and J genes are TRBV7-2 and TRBJ2-1; TRBD2 aligns across 7 bases. The length of the CDR3 is 15 residues. Germline CDR1 and CDR2: SGHTA and FQGNSA. The V gene end was trimmed by 3 bases and the J gene end by 4 bases; junction bases not matched to a gene: 6.